The source of this T cell receptor beta chain is a study of cytomegalovirus exposure and HLA in healthy donors. Broader study findings: Across donors, most TCRs were seen rarely, yet some public ones were widespread. Several of the most significant clusters appeared, in a later analysis, to be linked to common viral pathogens. Researchers reported from a later analysis that most CMV-associated TCR beta chains appeared HLA-restricted.

The germline gives CDR1 SGHRS, CDR2 YFSETQ. The CDR3 totals 15 residues. With 1 base removed from V and 3 bases from J, the gap between germline ends came to 14 bases. With 60 Vbeta and 13 Jbeta primers, the PCR was carried out. Clones were sequenced by immunoSEQ multiplex PCR, and TCRdb holds only the in-frame ones, with some missing. This table has around 130,000 clones, about three quarters appearing once. A word on this clone: Its antigen is undetermined.

The sequence came from a woman between 35 and 50 years old in good health and CMV-seronegative. Sample: PBMCs. The V call is TRBV5-1, the J call TRBJ2-7; no reliable D call. DNA of the CDR3: TGCGCCAGCAGCTTGAGCCTCAGCGACGGCTACGAGCAGTACTTC. This sequence encodes CASSLSLSDGYEQYF.